Each of the 8 T cell receptor beta chains below was sequenced from the same sample in a study of blood T cell repertoires in COVID-19. Here immunoSEQ multiplex PCR was the method, and the copy in TCRdb shows in-frame clones only, minus some. Of a few hundred thousand clones listed, roughly 90% are singletons. The sequenced sample was peripheral blood. The receptors were gathered from a man aged 55 to 70 who had recovered from COVID-19.

This clone has ten or more counts. The CDR3 region is CASSPDTNTEAFF. Written as DNA, the CDR3 is TGTGCCAGCAGCCCAGACACGAACACTGAAGCTTTCTTT. The J gene is TRBJ1-1, the V gene TRBV11-3; D unclear. Germline loops: CDR1 SGHNT, CDR2 YENEEA. With 5 bases removed from V and 1 base from J, the gap between germline ends came to 8 bases. The CDR3 consists of 13 residues.

The CDR3 DNA follows: TGTGCCAGCAGCTTGGGCGTCGGACAGGGGCGTAGCACCGGGGAGCTGTTTTTT. It codes for CASSLGVGQGRSTGELFF. The V gene is TRBV5-4, the J gene TRBJ2-2; 9 bases are shared with TRBD1. Germline CDR1 and CDR2: SGHNT and YYREEE (reference sequence). The CDR3 contains 18 residues. V lost 0 bases and J lost 4; bases outside the gene matches: 10. Full variable domain (outside the CDR3, taken from reference TRBV5-4 and TRBJ2-2): ETGVTQSPTHLIKTRGQQVTLRCSSQSGHNTVSWYQQALGQGPQFIFQYYREEENGRGNFPPRFSGLQFPNYSSELNVNALELDDSALYLCASSLGVGQGRSTGELFFGEGSRLTVL.

J is TRBJ2-7 and V is TRBV29-1; no definite D call. Per the germline V gene, CDR1 is SQVTM and CDR2 is ANQGSEA. This CDR3 comprises 12 residues. Trimming pared 6 bases from V and 4 bases from J, leaving 13 bases between. The CDR3 here is CSVGGAPYEQYF. CDR3 nucleotides: TGCAGCGTCGGTGGAGCCCCATACGAGCAGTACTTC.

The CDR3 sequence is CASSFSSGNEQFF. The CDR3, as DNA: TGTGCCAGCAGCTTCAGTAGCGGTAATGAGCAGTTCTTC. The V call is TRBV7-3, the J call TRBJ2-1, with D possibly matching TRBD2 (6 bases). Germline V gives CDR1 SGHTA, CDR2 FQGTGA. Trimming left V 3 bases short and J 7 bases short, with 10 bases between. The CDR3 contains 13 residues. The variable domain in full, completed from reference TRBV7-3 and TRBJ2-1, reads GAGVSQTPSNKVTEKGKYVELRCDPISGHTALYWYRQSLGQGPEFLIYFQGTGAADDSGLPNDRFFAVRPEGSVSTLKIQRTERGDSAVYLCASSFSSGNEQFFGPGTRLTVL.

This chain uses TRBV5-5 with TRBJ1-5; D is undetermined. Trimming removed 3 bases at V and 8 bases at J, with 15 bases between. The CDR3 length is 14 residues. The V gene's germline CDR1 is SGHKS and CDR2 YYEKEE (reference sequence). The CDR3 protein is CASSSTLSREPQHF. The CDR3 DNA reads TGTGCCAGCAGCTCGACCCTTTCGAGGGAGCCCCAGCATTTT.

This clone was detected a few times. The CDR3 loop is CASSGLVIDTQYF. CDR3 in DNA: TGTGCCAGTAGTGGACTAGTGATAGATACGCAGTATTTT. The chain joins TRBV19 to TRBJ2-3, with 7 bases lining up with TRBD2. The CDR3 loop spans 13 amino acids. After removal of 5 bases from V and 5 bases from J, the junction contained 4 bases not matched to a gene. Germline-derived CDR1 and CDR2 are LNHDA and SQIVND (reference sequence).

The chain recombines TRBV7-9 with TRBJ1-4; D unresolved. The V end was cut by 1 base, the J end by 2 bases, with 8 bases between. The germline V gene encodes CDR1 SEHNR and CDR2 FQNEAQ (reference sequence). The CDR3 consists of 15 residues. The CDR3 sequence: CASSLDRSTNEKLFF. The CDR3 DNA is TGTGCCAGCAGCTTAGACCGGTCCACTAATGAAAAACTGTTTTTT.

The chain joins TRBV4-2 to TRBJ2-3; 7 bases match TRBD2. Germline V CDR1 and CDR2: LGHNA, YNFKEQ. The CDR3 covers 15 residues. The junction had 3 bases not matched to a gene; V was cut back by 0 bases and J by 3 bases. CDR3 nucleotide sequence: TGTGCCAGCAGCCAAGAGGGACTACGGACAGATACGCAGTATTTT. Its protein product is CASSQEGLRTDTQYF.